Listed below are T cell receptor beta chains from one sample, sequenced in a study of cytomegalovirus exposure and HLA in healthy donors. Repertoires were generated with immunoSEQ multiplex PCR, while TCRdb's copy carries only in-frame clones and drops some. In the table there are roughly 260,000 clones, roughly 89% of which are singletons. Sample: PBMCs. These receptors originate from a man younger than 30 in good health and CMV-seronegative. CDR3s include the opening cysteine and the closing phenylalanine or tryptophan. The order of the fields is V gene, D gene, J gene, clone size, CDR3 DNA, CDR3 protein. D genes are given only for firm matches. For some rows the clone size is stated as once, few or many, or as a class when expanded; others skip it.

>TRBV7-2|.|TRBJ2-1|.
TGTGCCAGCAGCTTATTAGTGGGGGCACTCCTAAGCTCCTACAATGAGCAGTTCTTC
CASSLLVGALLSSYNEQFF
>TRBV28|.|TRBJ2-1|.
TGTGCCAGCAGTTTATTGCAGGGGCCCTACAATGAGCAGTTCTTC
CASSLLQGPYNEQFF
>TRBV11-2|TRBD1|TRBJ1-1|.
TGTGCCAGCTCACGGGACAGGGAAACTGAAGCTTTCTTT
CASSRDRETEAFF
>TRBV28|TRBD1|TRBJ1-6|.
TGTGCCAGCAGGGCCGGGACAGGGGTTTCACCCCTCCACTTT
CASRAGTGVSPLHF
>TRBV6-1|.|TRBJ2-5|.
TGTGCCAGCAGTGAAGCCCCGCAAGAGACCCAGTACTTC
CASSEAPQETQYF
>TRBV4-3|TRBD2|TRBJ2-2|.
TGCGCCAGCAGCCAAGAAGGACTAGCGGGCACCACCGGGGAGCTGTTTTTT
CASSQEGLAGTTGELFF
>TRBV28|TRBD1|TRBJ2-7|.
TGTGCCAGCAGTTCTCCGGGACAGGGTTGGGAGCAGTACTTC
CASSSPGQGWEQYF
>TRBV5-1|TRBD1|TRBJ1-2|.
TGCGCCAGCAGCTCACTGGGGACAGGGTTTTCAAAGGGCTATGGCTACACCTTC
CASSSLGTGFSKGYGYTF
>TRBV6-5|.|TRBJ1-6|few
TGTGCCAGCAGTGGACATACGAATTCACCCCTCCACTTT
CASSGHTNSPLHF
>TRBV5-6|TRBD1|TRBJ2-7|.
TGTGCCAGCAGCTGGAACCGGGACAGTGCGTGGGAGCAGTACTTC
CASSWNRDSAWEQYF
>TRBV10-3|TRBD1|TRBJ2-7|.
TGTGCCACCACGACGACAGGGTTCAGCGAGCAGTACTTC
CATTTTGFSEQYF
>TRBV9|.|TRBJ1-2|.
TGTGCCAGCAGCGTTTCCCCGAACTATGGCTACACCTTC
CASSVSPNYGYTF
>TRBV10-1|TRBD2|TRBJ2-1|.
TGCGCCAGCAGTGAAACTAGCGGGGGCAATGAGCAGTTCTTC
CASSETSGGNEQFF
>TRBV11-3|TRBD2|TRBJ2-5|.
TGTGCCAGCAGCACCTCTTTTAGCGGGAGAGGAGAGACCCAGTACTTC
CASSTSFSGRGETQYF
>TRBV18|.|TRBJ1-2|once
TGTGCCAGCTCACCAACGACAAGGCTTGATAACTATGGCTACACCTTC
CASSPTTRLDNYGYTF
>TRBV6-5|.|TRBJ1-1|.
TGTGCCAGCAGTTACGGGGGGACTGAAGCTTTCTTT
CASSYGGTEAFF
>TRBV7-3|.|TRBJ1-6|.
TGTGCCAGCAGCTGGAGAGAGAATTCACCCCTCCACTTT
CASSWRENSPLHF
>TRBV29-1|TRBD2|TRBJ2-7|.
TGCAGCGTCACCGGGACTAGCGGGAGCGGCTCCTACGAGCAGTACTTC
CSVTGTSGSGSYEQYF
>TRBV27|.|TRBJ2-7|.
TGTGCCAGCAGTTTCTATGACGAGCAGTACTTC
CASSFYDEQYF
>TRBV27|TRBD2|TRBJ2-5|.
TGTGCCAGCAGTTTTTCGGCTAGCGGGAGGGAGACCCAGTACTTC
CASSFSASGRETQYF
>TRBV7-9|.|TRBJ2-2|.
TGTGCCAGCTGTTCTGTCGGGGAGCTGTTTTTT
CASCSVGELFF
>TRBV10-3|TRBD1|TRBJ1-1|.
TGTGCCATCAGGGACAGGACGAACACTGAAGCTTTCTTT
CAIRDRTNTEAFF
>TRBV4-1|.|TRBJ2-3|.
TGCGCCAGCAGCCAAGTTAGTCAAGATACGCAGTATTTT
CASSQVSQDTQYF
>TRBV29-1|.|TRBJ1-1|once
TGCAGCGTTGCGCCCCGTAGATTCGAGATCTTTGAAGCTTTCTTT
CSVAPRRFEIFEAFF